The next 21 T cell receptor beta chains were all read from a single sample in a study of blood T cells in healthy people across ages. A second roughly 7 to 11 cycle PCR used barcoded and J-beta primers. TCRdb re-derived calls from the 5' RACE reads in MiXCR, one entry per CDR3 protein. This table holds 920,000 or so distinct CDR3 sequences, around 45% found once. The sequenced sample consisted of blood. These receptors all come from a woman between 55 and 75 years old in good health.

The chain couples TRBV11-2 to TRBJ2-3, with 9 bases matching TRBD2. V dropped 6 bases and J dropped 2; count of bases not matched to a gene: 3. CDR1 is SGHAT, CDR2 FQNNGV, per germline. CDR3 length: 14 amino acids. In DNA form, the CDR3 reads TGTGCCAGCAGGGGGACTAGCCCCACAGATACGCAGTATTTT. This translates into CASRGTSPTDTQYF.

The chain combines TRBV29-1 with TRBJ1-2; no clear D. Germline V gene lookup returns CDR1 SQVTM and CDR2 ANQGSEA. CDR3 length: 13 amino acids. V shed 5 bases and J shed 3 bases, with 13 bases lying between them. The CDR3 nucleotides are TGCAGCGTTCGGTCGGCAACGGACTATGGCTACACCTTC. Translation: CSVRSATDYGYTF. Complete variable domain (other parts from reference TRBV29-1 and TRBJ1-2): SAVISQKPSRDICQRGTSLTIQCQVDSQVTMMFWYRQQPGQSLTLIATANQGSEATYESGFVIDKFPISRPNLTFSTLTVSNMSPEDSSIYLCSVRSATDYGYTFGSGTRLTVV.

The CDR3 DNA follows: TGTGCCAGCAGCACACGCGACGAGGGGCGGGGCTCCTACGAGCAGTACTTC. Translating it yields CASSTRDEGRGSYEQYF. This chain connects TRBV28 to TRBJ2-7; D might be TRBD2 (6 bases). This CDR3 has 17 residues. Germline V gives CDR1 MDHEN, CDR2 SYDVKM. V was pared by 6 bases and J by 0 bases, with 21 bases between.

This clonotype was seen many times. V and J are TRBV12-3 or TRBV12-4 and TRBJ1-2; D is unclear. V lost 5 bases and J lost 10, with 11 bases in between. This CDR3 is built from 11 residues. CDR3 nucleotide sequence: TGTGCCAGCAGTGCGGTAGGCGTCTACACCTTC. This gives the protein CASSAVGVYTF.

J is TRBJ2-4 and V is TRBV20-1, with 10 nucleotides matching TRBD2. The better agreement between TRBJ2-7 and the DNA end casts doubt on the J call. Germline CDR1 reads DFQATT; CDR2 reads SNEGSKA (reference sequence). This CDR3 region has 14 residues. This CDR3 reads CSASASGSVYEQYF. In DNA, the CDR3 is TGCAGTGCCTCAGCTAGCGGGAGCGTTTACGAGCAGTACTTC.

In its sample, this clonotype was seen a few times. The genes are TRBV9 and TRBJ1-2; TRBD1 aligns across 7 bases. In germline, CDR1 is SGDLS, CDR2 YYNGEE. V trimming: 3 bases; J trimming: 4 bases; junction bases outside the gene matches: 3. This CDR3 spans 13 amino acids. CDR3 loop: CASSATGSYGYTF. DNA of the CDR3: TGTGCCAGCAGCGCGACAGGGTCCTATGGCTACACCTTC. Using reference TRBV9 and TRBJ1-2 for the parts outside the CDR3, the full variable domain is DSGVTQTPKHLITATGQRVTLRCSPRSGDLSVYWYQQSLDQGLQFLIQYYNGEERAKGNILERFSAQQFPDLHSELNLSSLELGDSALYFCASSATGSYGYTFGSGTRLTVV.

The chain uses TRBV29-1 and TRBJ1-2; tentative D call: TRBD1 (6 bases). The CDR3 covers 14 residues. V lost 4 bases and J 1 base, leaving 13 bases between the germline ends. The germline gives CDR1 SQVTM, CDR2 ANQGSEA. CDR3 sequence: CSVGLPQGNYGYTF. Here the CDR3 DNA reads TGCAGCGTTGGTTTGCCACAGGGTAACTATGGCTACACCTTC.

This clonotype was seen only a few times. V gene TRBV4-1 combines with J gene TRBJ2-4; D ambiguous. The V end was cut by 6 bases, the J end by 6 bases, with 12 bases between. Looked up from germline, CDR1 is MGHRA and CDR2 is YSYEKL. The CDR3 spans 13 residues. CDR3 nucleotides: TGCGCCAGCAGTTCCGACTTTCCAAACATTCAGTACTTC. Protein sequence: CASSSDFPNIQYF.

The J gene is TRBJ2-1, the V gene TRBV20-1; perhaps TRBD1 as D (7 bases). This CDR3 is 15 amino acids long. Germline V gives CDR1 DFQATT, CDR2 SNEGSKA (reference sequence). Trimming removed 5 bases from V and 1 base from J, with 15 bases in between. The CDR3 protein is CSAPSGGSSYNEQFF. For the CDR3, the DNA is TGCAGTGCTCCCTCAGGGGGGTCATCCTACAATGAGCAGTTCTTC.

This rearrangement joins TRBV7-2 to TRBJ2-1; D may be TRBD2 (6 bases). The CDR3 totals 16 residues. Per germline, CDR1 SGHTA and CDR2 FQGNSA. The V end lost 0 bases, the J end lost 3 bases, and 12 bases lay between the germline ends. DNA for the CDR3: TGTGCCAGCAGCTTAGCCGGGCGGGGATTCTACAATGAGCAGTTCTTC. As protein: CASSLAGRGFYNEQFF.

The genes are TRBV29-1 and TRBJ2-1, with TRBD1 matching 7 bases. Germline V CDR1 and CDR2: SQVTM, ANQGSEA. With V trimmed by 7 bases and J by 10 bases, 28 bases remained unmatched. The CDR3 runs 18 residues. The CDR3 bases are TGCAGCGCCTTAAGTTGGTCACAGGGGAGTTTAGGGACAAGGGAGCAGTTCTTC. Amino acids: CSALSWSQGSLGTREQFF.

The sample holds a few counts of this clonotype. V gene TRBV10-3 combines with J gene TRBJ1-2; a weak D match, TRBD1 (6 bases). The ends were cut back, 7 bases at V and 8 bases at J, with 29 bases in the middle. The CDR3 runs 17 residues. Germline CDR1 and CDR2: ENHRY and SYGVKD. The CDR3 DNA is TGTGCCATCACCTCACCAGGGGATGTTACAGGTGCTGGAGGCTACACCTTC. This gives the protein CAITSPGDVTGAGGYTF.

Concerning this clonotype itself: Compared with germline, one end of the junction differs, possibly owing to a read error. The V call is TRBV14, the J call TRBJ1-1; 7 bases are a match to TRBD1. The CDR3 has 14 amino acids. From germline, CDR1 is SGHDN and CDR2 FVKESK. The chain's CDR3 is CASSQSTGSTGAFF. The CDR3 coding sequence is TGTGCCAGCAGCCAATCGACAGGGAGCACTGGAGCTTTCTTT.

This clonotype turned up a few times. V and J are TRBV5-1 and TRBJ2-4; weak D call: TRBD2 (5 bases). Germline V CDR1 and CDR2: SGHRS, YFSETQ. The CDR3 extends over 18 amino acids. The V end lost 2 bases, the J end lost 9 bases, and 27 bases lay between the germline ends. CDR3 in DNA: TGCGCCAGCAGCTTAGGTTTGTTAACCGGGGATGAATTGGGCATTCAGTACTTC. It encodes CASSLGLLTGDELGIQYF.

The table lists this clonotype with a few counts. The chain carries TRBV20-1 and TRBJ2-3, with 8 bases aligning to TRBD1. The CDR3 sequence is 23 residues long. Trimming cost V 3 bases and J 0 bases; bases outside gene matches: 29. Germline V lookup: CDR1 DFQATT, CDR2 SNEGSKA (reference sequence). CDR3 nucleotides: TGCAGTGCTAGGGCCCGCCGGGACAGGATAAGGAGCGACGACCCTACAAGCACAGATACGCAGTATTTT. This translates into CSARARRDRIRSDDPTSTDTQYF.

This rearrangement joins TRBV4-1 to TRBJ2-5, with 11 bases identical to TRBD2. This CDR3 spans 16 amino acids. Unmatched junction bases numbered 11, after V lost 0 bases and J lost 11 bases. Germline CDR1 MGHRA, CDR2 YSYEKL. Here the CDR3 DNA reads TGCGCCAGCAGCCAAGAACTAGCGGGAGCCTACAATGAGCAGTACTTC. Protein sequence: CASSQELAGAYNEQYF.

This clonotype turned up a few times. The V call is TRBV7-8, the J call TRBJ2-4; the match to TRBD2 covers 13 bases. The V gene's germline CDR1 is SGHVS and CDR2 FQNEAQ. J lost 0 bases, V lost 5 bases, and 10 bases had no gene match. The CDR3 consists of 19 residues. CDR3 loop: CASSPRTSGSGGAKNIQYF. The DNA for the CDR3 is TGTGCCAGCAGCCCTCGGACTAGCGGGAGTGGGGGAGCCAAAAACATTCAGTACTTC.

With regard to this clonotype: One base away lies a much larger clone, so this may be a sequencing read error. This chain's CDR3 is CASSQTGGNSYEQYF. The CDR3 coding sequence is TGTGCCAGCAGTCAAACAGGGGGGAACAGCTATGAGCAGTACTTC. The V call is TRBV12-3 or TRBV12-4, the J call TRBJ2-1; 8 bases line up with TRBD1. The DNA end is more similar to TRBJ2-7, so the J call may be wrong. This CDR3 has 15 amino acids.

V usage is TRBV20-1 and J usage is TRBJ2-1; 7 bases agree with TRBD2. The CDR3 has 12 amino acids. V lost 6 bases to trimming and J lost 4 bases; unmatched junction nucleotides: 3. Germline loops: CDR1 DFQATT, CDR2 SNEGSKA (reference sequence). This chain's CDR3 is CSAGTIYNEQFF. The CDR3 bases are TGCAGTGCGGGGACTATTTACAATGAGCAGTTCTTC.

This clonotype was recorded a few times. CDR3 coding DNA: TGCAGTGCTAGAGAGCAGGGTGCGGGCGAGCAGTACTTC. Amino acids: CSAREQGAGEQYF. This rearrangement joins TRBV20-1 to TRBJ2-7, with D perhaps TRBD1 or TRBD2 (5 bases each). Germline assignment: CDR1 DFQATT and CDR2 SNEGSKA (reference sequence). This CDR3 contains 13 residues. V lost 0 bases and J 6 bases, leaving 12 bases between the germline ends.

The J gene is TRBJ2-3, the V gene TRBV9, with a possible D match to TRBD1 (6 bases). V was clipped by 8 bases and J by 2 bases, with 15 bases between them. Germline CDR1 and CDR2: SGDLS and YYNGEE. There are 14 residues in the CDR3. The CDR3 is CASGGPKYTDTQYF. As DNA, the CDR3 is TGTGCCAGTGGGGGCCCAAAATACACAGATACGCAGTATTTT.